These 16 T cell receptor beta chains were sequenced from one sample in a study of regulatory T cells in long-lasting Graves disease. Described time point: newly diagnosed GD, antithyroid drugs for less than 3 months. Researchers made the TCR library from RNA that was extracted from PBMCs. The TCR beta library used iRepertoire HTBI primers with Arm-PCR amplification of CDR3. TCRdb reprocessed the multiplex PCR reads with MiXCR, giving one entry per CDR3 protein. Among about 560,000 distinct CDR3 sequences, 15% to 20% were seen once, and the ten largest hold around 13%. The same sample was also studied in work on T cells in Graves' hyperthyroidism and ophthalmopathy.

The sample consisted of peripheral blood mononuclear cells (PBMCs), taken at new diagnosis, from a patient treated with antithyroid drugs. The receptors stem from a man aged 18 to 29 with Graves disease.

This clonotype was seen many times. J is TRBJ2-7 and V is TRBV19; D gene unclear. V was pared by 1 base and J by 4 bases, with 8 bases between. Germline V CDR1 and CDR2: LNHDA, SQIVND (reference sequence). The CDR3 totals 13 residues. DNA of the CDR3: TGTGCCAGTAGTATAGGGGCTTCATACGAGCAGTACTTC. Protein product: CASSIGASYEQYF.

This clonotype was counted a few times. CDR3 sequence reads: CAWSRDREQFF. The CDR3 nucleotides read TGTGCCTGGAGTAGGGACAGAGAGCAGTTCTTC. The genes are TRBV30 and TRBJ2-1, with TRBD1 matching over 7 bases. Looked up from germline, CDR1 is GTSNPN and CDR2 is SVGIG (reference sequence). Losses at the gene ends were 2 bases for V and 10 bases for J; bases not matched to a gene: 2. The CDR3 consists of 11 residues.

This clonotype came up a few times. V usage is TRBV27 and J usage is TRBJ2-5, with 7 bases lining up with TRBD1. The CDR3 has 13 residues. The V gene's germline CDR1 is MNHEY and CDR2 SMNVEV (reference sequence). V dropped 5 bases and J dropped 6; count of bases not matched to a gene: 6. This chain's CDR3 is CASSTTQGQTQYF. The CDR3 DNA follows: TGTGCCAGCAGTACAACACAGGGGCAGACCCAGTACTTC.

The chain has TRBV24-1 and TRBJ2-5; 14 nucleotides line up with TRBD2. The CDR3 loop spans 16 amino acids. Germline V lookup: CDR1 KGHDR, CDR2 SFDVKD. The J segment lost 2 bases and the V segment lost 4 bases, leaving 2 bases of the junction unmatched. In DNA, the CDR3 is TGTGCCACCAGTGAGAGACTAGCGGGAGGGCAAGAGACCCAGTACTTC. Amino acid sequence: CATSERLAGGQETQYF.

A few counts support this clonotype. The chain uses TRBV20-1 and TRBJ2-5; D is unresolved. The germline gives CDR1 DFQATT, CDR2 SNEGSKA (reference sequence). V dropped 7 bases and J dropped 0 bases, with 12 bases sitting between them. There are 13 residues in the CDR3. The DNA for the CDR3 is TGCAGTGTGCTCGAGCCTTACCAAGAGACCCAGTACTTC. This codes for CSVLEPYQETQYF.

CDR3 nucleotides: TGCGCCAGCAGCGAGGGACAGGGGGCAGGGCAGCCCCAGCATTTT. Protein: CASSEGQGAGQPQHF. The chain recombines TRBV5-1 with TRBJ1-5; 12 nucleotides match TRBD1. Germline-derived CDR1 and CDR2 are SGHRS and YFSETQ. The CDR3 loop spans 15 amino acids. V lost 4 bases and J lost 7; bases outside the gene matches: 6. The whole variable domain, filled in from reference TRBV5-1 and TRBJ1-5, reads KAGVTQTPRYLIKTRGQQVTLSCSPISGHRSVSWYQQTPGQGLQFLFEYFSETQRNKGNFPGRFSGRQFSNSRSEMNVSTLELGDSALYLCASSEGQGAGQPQHFGDGTRLSIL.

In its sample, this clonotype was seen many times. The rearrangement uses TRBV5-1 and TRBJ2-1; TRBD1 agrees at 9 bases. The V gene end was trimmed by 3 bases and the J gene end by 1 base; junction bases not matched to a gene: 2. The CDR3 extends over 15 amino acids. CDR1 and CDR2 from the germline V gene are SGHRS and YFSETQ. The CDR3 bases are TGCGCCAGCAGCTACGGGACAGGGTCCTACAATGAGCAGTTCTTC. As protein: CASSYGTGSYNEQFF.

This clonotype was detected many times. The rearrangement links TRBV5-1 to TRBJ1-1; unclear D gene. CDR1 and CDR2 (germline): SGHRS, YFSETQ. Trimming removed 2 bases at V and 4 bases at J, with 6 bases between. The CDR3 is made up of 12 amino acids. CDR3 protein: CASSFDGTEAFF. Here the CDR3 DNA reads TGCGCCAGCAGCTTTGACGGCACTGAAGCTTTCTTT.

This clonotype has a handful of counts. The DNA of the CDR3 is TGTGCCAGCAGTGCTAGGACAGGGAGGTCCTACGAGCAGTACTTC. This translates into CASSARTGRSYEQYF. The V gene is TRBV2, the J gene TRBJ2-7; 8 bases map to TRBD1. The V segment lost 4 bases and the J segment 1 base; nucleotides outside the gene matches: 6. There are 15 residues in the CDR3. The germline gives CDR1 SNHLY, CDR2 FYNNEI.

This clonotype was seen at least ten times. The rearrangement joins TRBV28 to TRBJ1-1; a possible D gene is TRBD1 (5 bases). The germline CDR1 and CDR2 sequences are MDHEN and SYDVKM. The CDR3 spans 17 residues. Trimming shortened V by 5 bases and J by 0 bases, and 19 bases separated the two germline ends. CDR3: CASSPFPLTAMNTEAFF. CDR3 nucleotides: TGTGCCAGCAGTCCTTTCCCCTTGACAGCTATGAACACTGAAGCTTTCTTT.

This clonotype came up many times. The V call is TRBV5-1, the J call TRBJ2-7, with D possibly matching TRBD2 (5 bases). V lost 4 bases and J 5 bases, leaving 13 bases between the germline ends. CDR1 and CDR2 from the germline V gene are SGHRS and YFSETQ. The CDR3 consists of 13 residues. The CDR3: CASSQLGIHEQYF. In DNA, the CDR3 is TGCGCCAGCAGCCAACTAGGTATCCACGAGCAGTACTTC.

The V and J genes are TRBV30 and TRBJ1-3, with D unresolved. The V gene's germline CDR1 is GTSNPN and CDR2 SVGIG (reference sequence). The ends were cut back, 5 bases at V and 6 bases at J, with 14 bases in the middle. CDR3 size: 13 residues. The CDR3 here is CAWALEYSNTIYF. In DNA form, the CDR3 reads TGTGCCTGGGCCCTCGAGTATTCAAACACCATATATTTT.

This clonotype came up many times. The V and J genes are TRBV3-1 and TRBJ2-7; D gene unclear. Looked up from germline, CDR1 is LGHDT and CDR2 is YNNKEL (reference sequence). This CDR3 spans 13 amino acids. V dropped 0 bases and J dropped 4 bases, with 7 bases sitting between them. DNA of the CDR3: TGTGCCAGCAGCCAAGAACGGATTTACGAGCAGTACTTC. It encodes CASSQERIYEQYF.

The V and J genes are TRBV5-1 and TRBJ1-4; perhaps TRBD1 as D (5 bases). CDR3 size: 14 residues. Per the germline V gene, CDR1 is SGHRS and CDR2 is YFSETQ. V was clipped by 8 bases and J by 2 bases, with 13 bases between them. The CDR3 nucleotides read TGCGCCAGTGCACCGGGACCGACTAATGAAAAACTGTTTTTT. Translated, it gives CASAPGPTNEKLFF.

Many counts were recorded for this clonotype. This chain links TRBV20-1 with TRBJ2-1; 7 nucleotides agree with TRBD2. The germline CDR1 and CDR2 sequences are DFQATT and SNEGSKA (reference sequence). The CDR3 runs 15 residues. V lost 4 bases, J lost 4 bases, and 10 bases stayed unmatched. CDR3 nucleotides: TGCAGTGCTATGATTAGGGCTAGCGGATACAATGAGCAGTTCTTC. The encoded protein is CSAMIRASGYNEQFF.

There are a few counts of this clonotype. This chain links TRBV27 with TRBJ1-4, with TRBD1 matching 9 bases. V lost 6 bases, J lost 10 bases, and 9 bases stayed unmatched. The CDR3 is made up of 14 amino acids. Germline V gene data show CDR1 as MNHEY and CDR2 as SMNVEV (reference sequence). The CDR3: CASRPGQGWGKLFF. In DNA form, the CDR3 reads TGTGCCAGCAGACCGGGACAGGGATGGGGAAAACTGTTTTTT.